This passage covers 20 T cell receptor beta chains from one sample sequenced in a study of T cell repertoires in cytomegalovirus infection (dated by TCRdb to between 2018 and 2020). These reads were obtained on an Illumina HiSeq 1500. TCRdb handled the public reads itself, with Q25 trimming in fastp and clone calling in MiXCR, and kept productive beta chains. Each CDR3 protein appears once, grouped with its most common genes and DNA. The sample profile shows nearly 550,000 distinct CDR3 sequences; 15% to 20% of them were found once. The top ten clones comprise 24% of the sample. Sequencing was carried out using CD8+ T cells from PBMCs. The source of these receptors is a human donor in good health (CMV status not recorded). Some clones in this sample may be carry-over from other donors' samples.

This clonotype was found many times. The rearrangement links TRBV7-6 to TRBJ2-5; 8 bases are shared with TRBD1. This CDR3 has 15 amino acids. The V gene end was trimmed by 1 base and the J gene end by 6 bases; junction bases not matched to a gene: 7. Per germline, CDR1 SGHVS and CDR2 FNYEAQ. CDR3 residues: CASSLGQGAGQTQYF. The CDR3 nucleotides read TGTGCCAGCAGCTTAGGGCAGGGGGCTGGGCAGACCCAGTACTTC.

On this clonotype: A much larger clone differs from this one at a single base, so this may be a read error. The chain uses TRBV19 and TRBJ2-7; 8 bases align to TRBD1. Germline V gives CDR1 LNHDA, CDR2 SQIVND (reference sequence). The CDR3 contains 15 residues. V shed 5 bases, J shed 1 base, and the junction held 7 bases outside the gene matches. The CDR3 here is CASSEDREGSYEQYF. The CDR3, as DNA: TGTGCCAGTAGTGAGGACAGGGAAGGATCCTACGAGCAGTACTTC.

The sample holds many counts of this clonotype. The gene calls are TRBV27 and TRBJ1-4, with 8 bases fitting TRBD1. Germline V gene sequence: CDR1 MNHEY, CDR2 SMNVEV (reference sequence). The V gene end was trimmed by 5 bases and the J gene end by 4 bases; junction bases not matched to a gene: 9. The CDR3 extends over 16 amino acids. CDR3: CASSATGEGINEKLFF. For the CDR3, the DNA is TGTGCCAGCAGTGCGACAGGGGAGGGAATTAATGAAAAACTGTTTTTT.

This clonotype was seen more than once but under ten times. V usage is TRBV19 and J usage is TRBJ1-1, with 9 positions matching TRBD1. Per the germline V gene, CDR1 is LNHDA and CDR2 is SQIVND (reference sequence). The V and J ends lost 7 bases and 1 base, in that order; junction bases with no gene match: 10. CDR3 size: 16 residues. The CDR3 region has the DNA TGTGCCAGTATCTACAGGGGGCAGCGAGCGAACACTGAAGCTTTCTTT. Translated, it gives CASIYRGQRANTEAFF.

This clonotype appeared many times. The CDR3 here is CASSLGTGIYNEQFF. The DNA of the CDR3 is TGTGCCAGCAGCTTAGGGACAGGGATTTACAATGAGCAGTTCTTC. The chain couples TRBV11-2 to TRBJ2-1; 8 nucleotides agree with TRBD1. This CDR3 has 15 amino acids. V lost 1 base, J lost 4 bases, and 3 bases stayed unmatched. Germline-derived CDR1 and CDR2 are SGHAT and FQNNGV.

The chain joins TRBV15 to TRBJ1-5; TRBD1 agrees at 10 bases. The CDR3 is 15 residues long. The V and J ends lost 3 bases and 3 bases, in that order; junction bases with no gene match: 2. Germline V CDR1 and CDR2: LNHNV, YYDKDF (reference sequence). The CDR3 DNA sequence: TGTGCCACCAGCAGGGGACAGGGGACCAATCAGCCCCAGCATTTT. Protein sequence: CATSRGQGTNQPQHF.

The V and J genes are TRBV20-1 and TRBJ1-5; TRBD1 is a possible D gene (6 bases). V shed 1 base and J shed 2 bases, with 21 bases lying between them. The CDR3 sequence is 18 residues long. Germline V gene data show CDR1 as DFQATT and CDR2 as SNEGSKA (reference sequence). The CDR3 protein is CSARGGWQGTPRNQPQHF. The CDR3 DNA is TGCAGTGCTAGAGGGGGTTGGCAGGGGACTCCGCGCAATCAGCCCCAGCATTTT.

The rearrangement uses TRBV7-9 and TRBJ2-7, with 8 bases fitting TRBD2. The CDR3 is 13 residues long. J lost 6 bases, V lost 0 bases, and 1 base had no gene match. Germline CDR1 is SEHNR and CDR2 is FQNEAQ (reference sequence). The CDR3 spells CASSLAGTSEQYF. CDR3 in DNA: TGTGCCAGCAGCTTAGCAGGGACTAGCGAGCAGTACTTC.

The chain has TRBV27 and TRBJ2-1; D call uncertain. V dropped 5 bases and J dropped 2 bases, with 10 bases sitting between them. From germline, CDR1 is MNHEY and CDR2 SMNVEV (reference sequence). The CDR3 runs to 14 residues. DNA of the CDR3: TGTGCCAGCAGTCCGGCTACAACCTACAATGAGCAGTTCTTC. Translating gives CASSPATTYNEQFF.

This clonotype was observed many times. This chain links TRBV5-1 with TRBJ2-3, with 10 bases matching TRBD1. CDR3 length: 17 residues. V shed 1 base and J 7 bases; nucleotides not matched to a gene: 12. CDR1 and CDR2 (germline): SGHRS, YFSETQ. The CDR3 DNA is TGCGCCAGCAGCTTGAGAGTCTCGGGACAGGGGAGGAATACGCAGTATTTT. It translates to CASSLRVSGQGRNTQYF.

This chain joins TRBV10-3 and TRBJ1-5; no definite D call. Trimming removed 3 bases at V and 4 bases at J, with 10 bases between. The CDR3 runs to 14 residues. Germline V gene sequence: CDR1 ENHRY, CDR2 SYGVKD. CDR3 DNA: TGTGCCATCAGTGACAACTCGAGGAATCAGCCCCAGCATTTT. As protein: CAISDNSRNQPQHF.

This clonotype was found many times. The chain uses TRBV7-9 and TRBJ2-1; D call uncertain. CDR1 and CDR2 (germline): SEHNR, FQNEAQ (reference sequence). The germline V and J ends were trimmed by 1 base and 7 bases, with 8 bases remaining between them. This CDR3 has 13 residues. The CDR3 loop is CASSLGKLNEQFF. CDR3 coding DNA: TGTGCCAGCAGCTTAGGTAAACTTAATGAGCAGTTCTTC. The full variable domain, completed using reference TRBV7-9 and TRBJ2-1, is DTGVSQNPRHKITKRGQNVTFRCDPISEHNRLYWYRQTLGQGPEFLTYFQNEAQLEKSRLLSDRFSAERPKGSFSTLEIQRTEQGDSAMYLCASSLGKLNEQFFGPGTRLTVL.

The sample holds many counts of this clonotype. The gene calls are TRBV7-8 and TRBJ2-4, with 8 bases matching TRBD1. Germline V gene lookup returns CDR1 SGHVS and CDR2 FQNEAQ. The CDR3 loop spans 20 amino acids. J gave up 0 bases and V 6 bases, and 19 bases lay outside the gene matches. CDR3 DNA: TGTGCCAGCAGTCCTATACGGACAGGGAGTTTCCTTTCAGCCAAAAACATTCAGTACTTC. As protein: CASSPIRTGSFLSAKNIQYF.

The J gene is TRBJ1-5, the V gene TRBV27; 10 nucleotides match TRBD1. The CDR3 spans 16 residues. In germline, CDR1 is MNHEY, CDR2 SMNVEV (reference sequence). Trimming took 6 bases from V and 2 from J; bases not matched to a gene: 7. CDR3 amino acids: CASRRRTGGGNQPQHF. CDR3 in DNA: TGTGCCAGCAGGCGGAGGACAGGGGGGGGCAATCAGCCCCAGCATTTT.

This clonotype appeared many times. The rearrangement links TRBV7-9 to TRBJ2-1; the match to TRBD2 covers 9 bases. This CDR3 is 15 amino acids long. Germline CDR1 SEHNR, CDR2 FQNEAQ (reference sequence). With V trimmed by 5 bases and J by 7 bases, 9 bases remained unmatched. The CDR3 DNA sequence: TGTGCCAGCAGCCTACTTAGCGGGAGAGGGAATGAGCAGTTCTTC. Its translation: CASSLLSGRGNEQFF.

This clonotype has ten or more counts. The chain recombines TRBV25-1 with TRBJ1-1; D may be TRBD1 (6 bases). V lost 2 bases and J lost 1, with 14 bases in between. This CDR3 spans 16 amino acids. Germline values: CDR1 MGHDK, CDR2 SYGVNS. CDR3 residues: CASSEDRDITNTEAFF. The DNA of the CDR3 is TGTGCCAGCAGTGAAGACCGGGACATTACGAACACTGAAGCTTTCTTT.

This clonotype was observed a handful of times. The V and J genes are TRBV9 and TRBJ2-5; 10 nucleotides align to TRBD2. This CDR3 has 15 residues. Trimming at V came to 3 bases and at J to 0 bases, leaving 2 bases not matched to a gene. From germline, CDR1 is SGDLS and CDR2 YYNGEE. The CDR3 DNA reads as TGTGCCAGCAGCGGTAGCGGGGGGTACCAAGAGACCCAGTACTTC. This encodes CASSGSGGYQETQYF.

The chain carries TRBV27 and TRBJ1-4; no firm D call. Per germline, CDR1 MNHEY and CDR2 SMNVEV (reference sequence). CDR3 length: 12 amino acids. Trimming left V 10 bases short and J 8 bases short, with 14 bases between. CDR3 DNA sequence: TGTGCCACCCGGGGTCGGAAGGAAAAACTGTTTTTT. It translates to CATRGRKEKLFF.

This clonotype was seen ten or more times. This chain links TRBV7-2 with TRBJ1-1, with D possibly TRBD1 on 5 matching bases. CDR1 is SGHTA and CDR2 is FQGNSA in the germline V gene. The V and J ends lost 1 base and 0 bases respectively, with 12 bases between them. There are 16 residues in the CDR3. The CDR3: CASSLGQRHLNTEAFF. Here the CDR3 DNA reads TGTGCCAGCAGCTTAGGACAGAGGCACTTGAACACTGAAGCTTTCTTT.

Only a few counts were recorded for this clonotype. V gene TRBV29-1 combines with J gene TRBJ2-1; D is undetermined. Trimming removed 1 base from V and 4 bases from J, with 20 bases in between. The V gene's germline CDR1 is SQVTM and CDR2 ANQGSEA. The CDR3 length is 17 residues. CDR3 DNA: TGCAGCGTTGAAGCGCCAATGACCGAGAACTCATACAATGAGCAGTTCTTC. Translated, it gives CSVEAPMTENSYNEQFF.